This T cell receptor beta chain emerged from a study of blood T cells in healthy people across ages (dated by TCRdb to the mid-2010s). The study in broad terms: Template switching captured roughly one uniquely barcoded TCR beta cDNA molecule per two T cells in model experiments. Four age groups were formed from the donors: young (average around 15 years), middle-aged (approximately 39), aged (62) and long-lived (around 82). To avoid experimental bias, donors of different ages were randomly spread across the sequencing lanes. The study measured age-related changes in TCR beta repertoire diversity using deep sequencing normalized with unique cDNA molecular identifiers. Two additional independent replicas of 1 million unique cDNA reads from the same blood draw were analyzed for two donors (one aged 18 to 29 and one aged 80 or older). Study-wide conclusions, independent of this receptor: Estimates of total diversity from one million sequenced T cells were regarded as lower bounds and underestimates. The long-lived group showed more naive CD4+ T cells, fewer expanded clones and increased TCR diversity than the aged group, suggesting age selection. As age increased, observed TCR beta diversity per million T cells dropped in a roughly linear way, and a significant reduction was already evident by age around 41. Because the CMV infection status of the donors was unknown, age-related changes in expanded clonotypes may potentially have been confounded. There was a strong correlation between observed TCR beta diversity and the percentage of naive T cells measured by flow cytometry. Bulk unsorted PBMC profiling prevented conclusive comparison of naive and antigen-experienced compartments.

Of note for this clonotype: Its antigen is not yet known. The germline gene is not matched at one end of the junction; a read error may be the cause.

The donors were 40 or so Caucasian individuals from Russia, aged roughly 6 to 100 years, who were systemically healthy. Ten milliliters of peripheral blood were drawn from each donor into EDTA-treated Vacutainer tubes. Ficoll-Paque density-gradient centrifugation was used to isolate PBMCs, with at least 7 million obtained per sample. Trizol reagent was used to extract total RNA from PBMCs, with at least 5 micrograms per sample. The percentages of naive CD45RAhigh/CD27high T cells were determined by flow cytometry on a PBMC aliquot from every donor. Receptor amplification or capture employed 5' RACE. The data were produced on an Illumina HiSeq 2500. A second roughly 6 to 12 cycle PCR used a sample-barcoded 5' primer and a J-beta primer mix. A unique molecular identifier was introduced onto each TCR beta cDNA molecule by a template-switch 5' adaptor carrying 12 random nucleotides. Each sample yielded at least 2.5 million CDR3-containing paired-end reads. First-strand cDNA synthesis was performed from all RNA using the Mint cDNA synthesis kit, with priming by a TRBC-specific oligonucleotide. After uracil-DNA glycosylase treatment, a first 18-cycle PCR used universal primers M1SS and BC2_uni_R on all cDNA. In the authors' own workflow: For normalization, 1 million high-quality reads, each with a distinct molecular identifier, were randomly selected from each sample. Instead of being binned into consensus sequences, reads with shared molecular identifiers were discarded. MiTCR, with a Q25 quality threshold and the strictest error-elimination algorithm, was used for CDR3 identification, clonotype clustering and error correction. Lower-bound total TCR beta diversity was estimated with a nonparametric unseen species model using Euler transformation. The public reads were run again by TCRdb, first through fastp at Q25 and then through MiXCR, and only productive beta chains were kept. Every entry covers one CDR3 protein and lists the most common genes and DNA from its rows. The authors' filters were not applied to this entry. The sample contains fewer than 1.5 million distinct CDR3 sequences, 42% of them found a single time. Of the sample, 7% to 9.5% is held by the ten largest clones.

The receptor comes from a woman under 30 in good health. The sequenced material came from blood.

DNA sequence: TGCATTGCTAGAGATGAAGGGAAGGGAGAGACCCAGTACTTC. Its coded protein is CIARDEGKGETQYF. The rearrangement combines TRBV20-1 with TRBJ2-5; confidence is insufficient to name the D gene. The CDR3 goes from the cysteine to the phenylalanine over 14 residues. The only DNA kept is the CDR3, 42 bases in frame from the first base. Reading the germline V gene (reference sequence) gives CDR1 DFQATT and CDR2 SNEGSKA.